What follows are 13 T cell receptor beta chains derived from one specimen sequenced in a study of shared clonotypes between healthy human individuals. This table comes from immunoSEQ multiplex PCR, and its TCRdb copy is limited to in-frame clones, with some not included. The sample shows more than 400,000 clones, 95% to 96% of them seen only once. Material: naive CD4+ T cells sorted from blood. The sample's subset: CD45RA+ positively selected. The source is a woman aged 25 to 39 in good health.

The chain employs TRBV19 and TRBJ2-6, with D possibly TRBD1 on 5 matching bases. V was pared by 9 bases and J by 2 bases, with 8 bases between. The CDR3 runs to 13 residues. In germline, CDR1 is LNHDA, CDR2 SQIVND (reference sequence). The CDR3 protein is CASTGPGANVLTF. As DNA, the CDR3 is TGTGCCAGCACAGGTCCTGGGGCCAACGTCCTGACTTTC.

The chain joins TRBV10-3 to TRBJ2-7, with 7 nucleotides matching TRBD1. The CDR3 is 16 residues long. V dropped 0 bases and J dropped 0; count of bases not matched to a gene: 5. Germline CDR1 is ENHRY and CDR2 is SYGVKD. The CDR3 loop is CAISESLDRSSYEQYF. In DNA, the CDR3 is TGTGCCATCAGTGAGTCGCTGGACAGGAGCTCCTACGAGCAGTACTTC.

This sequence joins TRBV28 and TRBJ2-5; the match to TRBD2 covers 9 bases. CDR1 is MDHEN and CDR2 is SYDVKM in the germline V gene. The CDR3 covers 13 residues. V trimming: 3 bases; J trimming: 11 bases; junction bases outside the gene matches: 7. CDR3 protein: CASSFSGSGRQYF. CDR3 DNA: TGTGCCAGCAGTTTTAGCGGGAGCGGGAGGCAGTACTTC.

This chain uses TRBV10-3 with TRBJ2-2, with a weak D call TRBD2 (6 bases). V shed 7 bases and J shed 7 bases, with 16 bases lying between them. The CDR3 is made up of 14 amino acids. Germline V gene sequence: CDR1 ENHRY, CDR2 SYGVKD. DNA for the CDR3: TGTGCCATCACCGGAGGGCAGGGTAACGGGGAGCTGTTTTTT. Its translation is CAITGGQGNGELFF.

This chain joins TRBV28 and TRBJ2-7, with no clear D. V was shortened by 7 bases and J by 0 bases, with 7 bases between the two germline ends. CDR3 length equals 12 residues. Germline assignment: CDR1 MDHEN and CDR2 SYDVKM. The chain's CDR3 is CASTTYSYEQYF. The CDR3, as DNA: TGTGCCAGCACAACATACTCCTACGAGCAGTACTTC.

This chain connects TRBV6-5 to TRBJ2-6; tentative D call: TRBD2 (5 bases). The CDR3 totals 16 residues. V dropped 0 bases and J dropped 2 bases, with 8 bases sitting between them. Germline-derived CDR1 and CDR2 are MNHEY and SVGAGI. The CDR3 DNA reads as TGTGCCAGCAGTTACTCCCACGGGGCTGGGGCCAACGTCCTGACTTTC. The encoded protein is CASSYSHGAGANVLTF.

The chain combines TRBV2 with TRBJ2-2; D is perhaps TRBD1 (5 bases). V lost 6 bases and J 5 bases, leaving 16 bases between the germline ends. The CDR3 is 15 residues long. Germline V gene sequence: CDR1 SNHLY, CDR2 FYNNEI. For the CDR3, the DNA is TGTGCCAGCAGGCAAGAGGACACCCAGACCGGGGAGCTGTTTTTT. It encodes CASRQEDTQTGELFF.

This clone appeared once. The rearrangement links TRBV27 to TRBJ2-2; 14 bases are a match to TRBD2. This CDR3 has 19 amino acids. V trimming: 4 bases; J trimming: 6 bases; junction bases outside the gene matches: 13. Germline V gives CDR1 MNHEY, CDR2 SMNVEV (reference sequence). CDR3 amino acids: CASSYEPGGLAGAAGELFF. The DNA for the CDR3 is TGTGCCAGCAGTTACGAACCCGGGGGACTAGCGGGAGCGGCCGGGGAGCTGTTTTTT.

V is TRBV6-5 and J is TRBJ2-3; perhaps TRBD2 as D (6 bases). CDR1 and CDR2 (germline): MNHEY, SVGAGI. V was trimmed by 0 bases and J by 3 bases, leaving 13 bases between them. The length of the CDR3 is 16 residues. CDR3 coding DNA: TGTGCCAGCAGTTACTCGAACTCGGCGGGAACAGATACGCAGTATTTT. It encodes CASSYSNSAGTDTQYF.

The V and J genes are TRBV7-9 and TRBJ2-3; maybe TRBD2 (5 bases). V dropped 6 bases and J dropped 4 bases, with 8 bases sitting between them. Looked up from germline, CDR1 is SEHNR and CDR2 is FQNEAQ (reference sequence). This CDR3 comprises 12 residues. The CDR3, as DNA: TGTGCCAGCAGTAGCGAATCAGATACGCAGTATTTT. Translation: CASSSESDTQYF.

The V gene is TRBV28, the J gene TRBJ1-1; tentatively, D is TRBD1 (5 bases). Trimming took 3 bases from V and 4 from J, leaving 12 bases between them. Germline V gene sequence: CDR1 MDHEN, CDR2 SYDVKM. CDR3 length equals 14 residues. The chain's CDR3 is CASSFGHLGTEAFF. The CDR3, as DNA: TGTGCCAGCAGTTTCGGACACCTGGGCACTGAAGCTTTCTTT.

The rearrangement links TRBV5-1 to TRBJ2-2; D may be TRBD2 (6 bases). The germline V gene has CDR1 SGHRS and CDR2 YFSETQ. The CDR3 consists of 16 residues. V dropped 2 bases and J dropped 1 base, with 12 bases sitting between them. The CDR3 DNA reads TGCGCCAGCAGCTTATTAGCGGAGCAGAACACCGGGGAGCTGTTTTTT. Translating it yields CASSLLAEQNTGELFF. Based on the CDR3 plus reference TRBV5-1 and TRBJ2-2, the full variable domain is KAGVTQTPRYLIKTRGQQVTLSCSPISGHRSVSWYQQTPGQGLQFLFEYFSETQRNKGNFPGRFSGRQFSNSRSEMNVSTLELGDSALYLCASSLLAEQNTGELFFGEGSRLTVL.

The CDR3 region is CASSSPQFPLHF. The DNA for the CDR3 is TGTGCCAGCAGTTCTCCACAATTTCCCCTCCACTTT. This sequence joins TRBV27 and TRBJ1-6; D is unresolved. Germline CDR1 MNHEY, CDR2 SMNVEV (reference sequence). V lost 4 bases to trimming and J lost 13 bases, with 11 bases between them. The CDR3 covers 12 residues.